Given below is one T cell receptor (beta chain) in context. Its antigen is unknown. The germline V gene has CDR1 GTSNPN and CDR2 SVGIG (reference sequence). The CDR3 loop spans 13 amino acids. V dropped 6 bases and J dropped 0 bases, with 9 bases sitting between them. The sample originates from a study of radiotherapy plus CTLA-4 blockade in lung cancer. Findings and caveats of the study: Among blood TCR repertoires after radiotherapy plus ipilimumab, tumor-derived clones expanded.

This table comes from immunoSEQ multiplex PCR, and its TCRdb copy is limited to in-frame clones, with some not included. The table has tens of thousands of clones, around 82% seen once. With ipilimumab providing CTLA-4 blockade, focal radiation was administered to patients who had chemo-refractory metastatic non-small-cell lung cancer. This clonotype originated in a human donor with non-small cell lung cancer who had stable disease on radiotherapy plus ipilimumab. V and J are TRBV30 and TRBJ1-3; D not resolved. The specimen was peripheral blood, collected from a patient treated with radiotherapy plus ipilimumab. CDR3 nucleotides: TGTGCCTGCCTACAGTACTCTGGAAACACCATATATTTT. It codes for CACLQYSGNTIYF.